This T cell receptor (beta chain) stems from a study of T cells expressing NK-cell markers. Study details: Researchers got TCR beta repertoires out of sorted CD3+CD56+NKG2C+, CD3+CD56+NKG2C- and CD3+CD56-NKG2C+ T cells.

Synthesis of TCR beta cDNA relied on 5'RACE template switching carrying UMIs. TCRdb processed the 5' RACE reads again and assigns one entry to each CDR3 protein, with no DNA. Its table lists 5,500 to 8,500 distinct CDR3 sequences. In germline, CDR1 is SGHVS, CDR2 FNYEAQ. The CDR3 sequence is 14 residues long. V usage is TRBV7-6 and J usage is TRBJ2-7; TCRdb selects TRBD1, and the lack of DNA leaves this call unchecked. This receptor was taken from a man between 18 and 69 years old in good health. The sample was blood T cells: a sorted CD56 or NKG2C T cell subset, CD4+ or CD8+ T cells, or bulk PBMC T cells (not recorded which). The CDR3 region is CASSPRQATYEQYF.